This T cell receptor beta chain was documented in a study of OX40 agonist ivuxolimab in advanced cancers. This CDR3 contains 18 residues. Germline assignment: CDR1 MNHEY and CDR2 SMNVEV (reference sequence). The ends lost 4 bases at V and 0 bases at J; junction bases unmatched: 6. This clone has only a few counts. The data were produced by immunoSEQ multiplex PCR, yet TCRdb's version contains in-frame clones alone and is incomplete. The sample has tens of thousands of clones, around 80% seen once. This chain connects TRBV27 to TRBJ2-6, with 10 bases that match TRBD2. The input for sequencing was CD4+ or CD8+ T cells sorted from blood, taken in a trial of the OX40 agonist ivuxolimab. This clonotype originated in an adult with an advanced solid tumor such as melanoma, head and neck, liver or kidney cancer. The CDR3 nucleotides are TGTGCCAGCAGTTCCATAGCGGGAGGTCCCTCTGGGGCCAACGTCCTGACTTTC. As protein: CASSSIAGGPSGANVLTF.